Listed below are T cell receptor beta chains from one sample, sequenced in a study of response to subunit inactivated influenza vaccine. MiXCR, applied by TCRdb to the RT-PCR reads, yields one record per CDR3 protein. The profile shows about 570,000 distinct CDR3 sequences, 12% of them singletons. This specimen was PBMCs from blood, taken on the day of vaccination. The receptors here all came from a man in his fifties or sixties who received an inactivated influenza vaccine. Both conserved end residues are part of each CDR3. Fields, in order: V gene, J gene, clone size, D gene, CDR3 protein, CDR3 DNA. A D gene is named only where the DNA matches it firmly. A row's size may be missing; if present it is once, few, many or a size class.

TRBV15	TRBJ1-3	NA	NA	CATSRGSSGNTIYF	TGTGCCACCAGCAGAGGAAGCTCTGGAAACACCATATATTTT
TRBV12-3/TRBV12-4	TRBJ1-6	NA	NA	CASSLDRYNSPLHF	TGTGCCAGCAGTTTGGACAGATATAATTCACCCCTCCACTTT
TRBV20-1	TRBJ2-7	many	TRBD1	CSATGTGVYEQYF	TGCAGTGCTACCGGGACAGGAGTCTACGAGCAGTACTTC
TRBV7-9	TRBJ2-1	many	TRBD2	CASSVASGRRGEQFF	TGTGCCAGCAGCGTCGCTAGCGGGAGACGAGGAGAGCAGTTCTTC
TRBV19	TRBJ2-5	NA	NA	CASSSGTRTYF	TGTGCCAGTAGTAGTGGGACACGGACATACTTC
TRBV24-1	TRBJ2-3	few	NA	CATSDPRSTDTQYF	TGTGCCACCAGTGACCCCAGGAGCACAGATACGCAGTATTTT
TRBV5-1	TRBJ2-2	NA	NA	CASSLRRSASSGELFF	TGCGCCAGCAGCTTGCGCCGCTCAGCCTCGAGTGGGGAGCTGTTTTTT
TRBV29-1	TRBJ2-5	NA	TRBD1	CSVGTHSTGEETQYF	TGCAGCGTCGGTACACATTCGACAGGGGAAGAGACCCAGTACTTC
TRBV7-9	TRBJ2-2	few	NA	CASSFSIATGELFF	TGTGCCAGCAGCTTTTCGATCGCCACCGGGGAGCTGTTTTTT
TRBV5-1	TRBJ2-7	few	TRBD1	CASSSGQGASNEQYF	TGCGCCAGCAGCTCGGGACAGGGGGCTTCTAACGAGCAGTACTTC
TRBV6-5	TRBJ2-2	few	TRBD1	CASSYSWAGGSTGELFF	TGTGCCAGCAGTTACTCTTGGGCAGGGGGCTCCACCGGGGAGCTGTTTTTT
TRBV7-2	TRBJ2-1	NA	NA	CASSSWGGAGNNEQFF	TGTGCCAGCAGCTCTTGGGGTGGGGCAGGGAACAATGAGCAGTTCTTC